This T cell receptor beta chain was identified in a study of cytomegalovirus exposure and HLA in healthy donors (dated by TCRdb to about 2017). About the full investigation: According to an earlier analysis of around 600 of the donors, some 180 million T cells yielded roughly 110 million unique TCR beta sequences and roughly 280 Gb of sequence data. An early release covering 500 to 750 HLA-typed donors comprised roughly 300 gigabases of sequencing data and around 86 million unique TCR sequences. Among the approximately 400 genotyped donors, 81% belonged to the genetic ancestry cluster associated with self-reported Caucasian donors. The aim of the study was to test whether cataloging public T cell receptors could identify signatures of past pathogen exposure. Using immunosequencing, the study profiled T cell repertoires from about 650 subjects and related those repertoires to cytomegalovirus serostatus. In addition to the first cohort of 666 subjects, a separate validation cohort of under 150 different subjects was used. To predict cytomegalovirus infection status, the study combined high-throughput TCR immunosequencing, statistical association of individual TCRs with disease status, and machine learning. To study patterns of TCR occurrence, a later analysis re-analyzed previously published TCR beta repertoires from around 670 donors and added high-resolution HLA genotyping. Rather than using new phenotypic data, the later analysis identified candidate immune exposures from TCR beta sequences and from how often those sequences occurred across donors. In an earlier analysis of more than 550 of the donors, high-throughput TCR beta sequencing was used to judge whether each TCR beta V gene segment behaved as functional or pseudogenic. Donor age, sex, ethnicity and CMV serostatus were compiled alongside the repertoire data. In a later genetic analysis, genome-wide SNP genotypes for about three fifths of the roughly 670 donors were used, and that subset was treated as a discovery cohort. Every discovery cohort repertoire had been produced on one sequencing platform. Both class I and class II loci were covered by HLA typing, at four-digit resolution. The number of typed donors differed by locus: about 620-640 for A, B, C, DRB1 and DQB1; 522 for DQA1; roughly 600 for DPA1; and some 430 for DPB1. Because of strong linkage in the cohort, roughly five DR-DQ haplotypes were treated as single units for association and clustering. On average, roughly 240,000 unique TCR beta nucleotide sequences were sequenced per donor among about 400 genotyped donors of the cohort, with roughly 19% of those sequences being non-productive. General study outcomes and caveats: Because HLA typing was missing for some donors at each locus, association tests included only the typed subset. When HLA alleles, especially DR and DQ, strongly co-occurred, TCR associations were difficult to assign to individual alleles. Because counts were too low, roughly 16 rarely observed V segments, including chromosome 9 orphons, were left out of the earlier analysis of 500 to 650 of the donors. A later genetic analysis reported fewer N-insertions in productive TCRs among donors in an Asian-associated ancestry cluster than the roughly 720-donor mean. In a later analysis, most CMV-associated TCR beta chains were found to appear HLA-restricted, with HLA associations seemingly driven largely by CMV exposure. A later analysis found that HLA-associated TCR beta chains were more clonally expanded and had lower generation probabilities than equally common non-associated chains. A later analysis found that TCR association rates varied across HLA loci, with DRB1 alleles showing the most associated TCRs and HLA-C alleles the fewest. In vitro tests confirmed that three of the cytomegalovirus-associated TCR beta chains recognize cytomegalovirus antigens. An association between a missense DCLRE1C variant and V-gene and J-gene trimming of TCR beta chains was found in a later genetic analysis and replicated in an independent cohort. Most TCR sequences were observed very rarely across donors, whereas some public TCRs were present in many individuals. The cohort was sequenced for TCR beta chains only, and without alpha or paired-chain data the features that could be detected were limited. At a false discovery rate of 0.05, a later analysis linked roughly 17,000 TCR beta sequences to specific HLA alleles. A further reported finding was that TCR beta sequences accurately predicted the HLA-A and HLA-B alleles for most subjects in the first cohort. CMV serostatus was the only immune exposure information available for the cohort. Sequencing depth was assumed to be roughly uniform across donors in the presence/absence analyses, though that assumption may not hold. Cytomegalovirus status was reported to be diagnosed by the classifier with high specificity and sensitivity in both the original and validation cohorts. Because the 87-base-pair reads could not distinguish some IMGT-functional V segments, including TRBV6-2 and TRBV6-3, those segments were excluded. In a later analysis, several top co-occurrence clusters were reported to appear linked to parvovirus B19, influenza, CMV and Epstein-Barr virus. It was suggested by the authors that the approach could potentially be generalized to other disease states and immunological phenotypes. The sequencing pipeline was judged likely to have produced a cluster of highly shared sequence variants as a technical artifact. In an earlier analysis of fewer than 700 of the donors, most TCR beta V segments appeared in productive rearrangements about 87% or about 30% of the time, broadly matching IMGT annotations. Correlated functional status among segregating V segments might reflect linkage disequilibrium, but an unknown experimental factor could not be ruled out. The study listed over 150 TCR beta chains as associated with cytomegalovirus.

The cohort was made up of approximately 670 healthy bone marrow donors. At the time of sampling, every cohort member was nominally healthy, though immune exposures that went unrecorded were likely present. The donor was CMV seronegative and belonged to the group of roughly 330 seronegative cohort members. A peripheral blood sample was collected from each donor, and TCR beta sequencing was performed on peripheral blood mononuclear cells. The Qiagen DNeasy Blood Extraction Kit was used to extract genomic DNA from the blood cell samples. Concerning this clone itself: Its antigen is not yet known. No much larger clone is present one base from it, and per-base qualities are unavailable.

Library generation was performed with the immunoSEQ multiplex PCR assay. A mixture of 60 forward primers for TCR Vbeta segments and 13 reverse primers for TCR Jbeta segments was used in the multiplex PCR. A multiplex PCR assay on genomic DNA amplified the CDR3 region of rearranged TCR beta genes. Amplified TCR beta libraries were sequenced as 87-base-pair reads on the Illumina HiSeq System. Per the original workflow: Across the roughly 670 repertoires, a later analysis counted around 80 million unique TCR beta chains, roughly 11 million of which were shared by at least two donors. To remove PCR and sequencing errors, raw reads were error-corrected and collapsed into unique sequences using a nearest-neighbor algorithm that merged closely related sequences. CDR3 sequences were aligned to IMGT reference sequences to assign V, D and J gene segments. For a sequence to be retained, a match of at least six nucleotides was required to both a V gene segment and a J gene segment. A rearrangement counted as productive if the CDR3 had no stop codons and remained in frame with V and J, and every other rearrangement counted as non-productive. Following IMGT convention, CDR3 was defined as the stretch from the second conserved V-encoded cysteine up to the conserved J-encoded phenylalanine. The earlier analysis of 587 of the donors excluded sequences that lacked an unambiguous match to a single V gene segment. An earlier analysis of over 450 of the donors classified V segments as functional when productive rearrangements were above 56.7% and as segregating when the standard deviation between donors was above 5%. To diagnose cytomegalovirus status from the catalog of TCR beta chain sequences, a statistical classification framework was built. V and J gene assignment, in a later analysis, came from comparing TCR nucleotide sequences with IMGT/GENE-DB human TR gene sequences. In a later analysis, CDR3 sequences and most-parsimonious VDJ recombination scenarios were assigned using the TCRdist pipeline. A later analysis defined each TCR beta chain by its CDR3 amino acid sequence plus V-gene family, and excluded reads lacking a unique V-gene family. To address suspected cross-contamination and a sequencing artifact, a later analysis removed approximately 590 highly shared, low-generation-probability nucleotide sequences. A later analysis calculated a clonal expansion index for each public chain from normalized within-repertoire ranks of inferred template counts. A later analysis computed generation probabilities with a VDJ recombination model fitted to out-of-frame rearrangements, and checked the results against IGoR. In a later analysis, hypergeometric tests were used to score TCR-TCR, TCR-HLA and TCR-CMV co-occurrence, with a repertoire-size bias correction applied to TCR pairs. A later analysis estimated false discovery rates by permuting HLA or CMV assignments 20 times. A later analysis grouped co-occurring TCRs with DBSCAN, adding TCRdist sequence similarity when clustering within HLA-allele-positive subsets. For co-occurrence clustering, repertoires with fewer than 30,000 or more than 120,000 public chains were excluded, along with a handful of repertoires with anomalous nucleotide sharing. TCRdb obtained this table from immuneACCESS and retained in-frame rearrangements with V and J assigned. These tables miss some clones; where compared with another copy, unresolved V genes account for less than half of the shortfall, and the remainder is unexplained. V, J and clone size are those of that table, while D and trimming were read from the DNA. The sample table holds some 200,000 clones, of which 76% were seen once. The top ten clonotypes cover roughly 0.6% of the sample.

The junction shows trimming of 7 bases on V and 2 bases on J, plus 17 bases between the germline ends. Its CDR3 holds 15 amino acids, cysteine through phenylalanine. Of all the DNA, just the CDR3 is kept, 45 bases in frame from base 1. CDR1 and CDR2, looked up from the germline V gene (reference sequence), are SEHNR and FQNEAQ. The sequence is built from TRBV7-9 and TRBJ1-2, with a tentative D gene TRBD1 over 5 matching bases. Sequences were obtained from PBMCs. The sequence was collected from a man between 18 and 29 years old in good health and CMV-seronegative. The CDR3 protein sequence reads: CASTYREGPNYGYTF. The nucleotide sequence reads TGTGCCAGCACCTATCGGGAGGGGCCGAACTATGGCTACACCTTC. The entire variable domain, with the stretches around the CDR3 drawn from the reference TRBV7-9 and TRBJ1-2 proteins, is DTGVSQNPRHKITKRGQNVTFRCDPISEHNRLYWYRQTLGQGPEFLTYFQNEAQLEKSRLLSDRFSAERPKGSFSTLEIQRTEQGDSAMYLCASTYREGPNYGYTFGSGTRLTVV.